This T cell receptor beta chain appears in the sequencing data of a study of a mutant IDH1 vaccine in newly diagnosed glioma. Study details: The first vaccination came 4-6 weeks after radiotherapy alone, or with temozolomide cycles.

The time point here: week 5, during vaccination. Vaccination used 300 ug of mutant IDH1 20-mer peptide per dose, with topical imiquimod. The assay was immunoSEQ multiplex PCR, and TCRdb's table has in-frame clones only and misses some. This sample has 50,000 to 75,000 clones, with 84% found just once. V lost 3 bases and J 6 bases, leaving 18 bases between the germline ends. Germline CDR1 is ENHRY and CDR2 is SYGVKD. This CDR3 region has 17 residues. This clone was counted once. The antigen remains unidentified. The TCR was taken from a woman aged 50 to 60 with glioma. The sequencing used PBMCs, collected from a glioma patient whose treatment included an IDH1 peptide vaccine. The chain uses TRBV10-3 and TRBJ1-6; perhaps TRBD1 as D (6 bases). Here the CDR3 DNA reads TGTGCCATCAGTGATTCTGGGGGCACGGGGCTTAATTCACCCCTCCACTTT. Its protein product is CAISDSGGTGLNSPLHF.